The entry below gives a single T cell receptor (beta chain) sequence along with its context. There is no known antigen for this receptor. Base qualities are missing; no much larger clone stands one base away. The sample is drawn from a study of control samples from healthy donors and cancer patients (dated by TCRdb to about 2020). The germline V gene (reference sequence) sets CDR1 to LNHNV and CDR2 to YYDKDF. V and J are trimmed by 0 bases and 2 bases, and the gene matches miss 4 bases of the junction. The CDR3 numbers 16 residues from cysteine through phenylalanine. The DNA shown is the 48-base CDR3, in frame from base 1. The library was obtained by the immunoSEQ multiplex PCR assay. TCRdb obtained this table from immuneACCESS and retained in-frame rearrangements with V and J assigned. These tables miss some clones; where compared with another copy, unresolved V genes account for less than half of the shortfall, and the remainder is unexplained. The sample data list 75,000 to 95,000 clones, and approximately 84% of these were observed just once. The top ten clonotypes cover around 40% of the sample.

The clonotype comes from a man aged 65-85 years with lung cancer. The V gene is TRBV15 and the J gene is TRBJ1-5; 7 bases in between match TRBD1. Sequenced input: PBMCs. The CDR3 reads as follows: CATSRDYRGGNQPQHF. At the DNA level, the sequence is TGTGCCACCAGCAGAGATTACAGGGGTGGCAATCAGCCCCAGCATTTT.